This T cell receptor beta chain was recovered during a study of somatic mutations in cytotoxic T cells in rheumatoid arthritis. The CD4+ and CD8+ fractions came from positive magnetic bead selection and were purity-checked by flow cytometry. V lost 0 bases, J lost 2 bases, and 20 bases lay in between. The CDR3 runs 18 residues. Germline CDR1 and CDR2: SNHLY and FYNNEI. In the study's own analysis: Concordance between patient CD8+ clones exceeding 1% and published virus-specific TCRB sequences was infrequent. TCRdb keeps only in-frame clones here, not all; method: immunoSEQ multiplex PCR. The V and J calls and the clone size are those of that table, but D and trimming were determined from the DNA. The sample comprises about 7,000 clones, 75% of which are singletons, and approximately 15% rests with the top ten.

Input material: CD8+ T cells sorted from blood. The sequence was obtained from an adult with rheumatoid arthritis. The chain recombines TRBV2 with TRBJ2-7; weak D call: TRBD2 (7 bases). As DNA, the CDR3 is TGTGCCAGCAGTGAAGCAGGGGGAGGGGCTTCGTTAACCTACGAGCAGTACTTC. It codes for CASSEAGGGASLTYEQYF.